The present TCR beta chain was sequenced within a study of Ad26.COV2.S vaccination and SARS-CoV-2 variants. Treatment indicated: around 19 received Ad26.COV2.S at low or high dose, single or two shots; about 5 received placebo; per-sample allocation not given. After the first vaccine or placebo injection, samples were drawn on day 63. Donation was by an adult aged 18-55 years who was in Boston. Only in-frame clones appear in the TCRdb table, and some are missing; sequencing was by immunoSEQ multiplex PCR. The table has some 390,000 clones, around 89% seen once. Trimming left V 0 bases short and J 1 base short, with 9 bases between. The CDR3 has 15 residues. CDR1 is SGHAT, CDR2 FQNNGV, per germline.

The source material was peripheral blood, sampled in a trial of Ad26.COV2.S vaccine versus placebo. The receptor's source is a person aged 18-60 years who received the Ad26.COV2.S COVID-19 vaccine or a placebo. The chain couples TRBV11-2 to TRBJ2-5; D perhaps matches TRBD2 (6 bases). The CDR3 nucleotides read TGTGCCAGCAGCTTAGATCGGGGGATCCAAGAGACCCAGTACTTC. It is translated as CASSLDRGIQETQYF.